Described below is a single T cell receptor (beta chain) sequence and its context. What it binds is not known. In the PCR, 60 Vbeta and 13 Jbeta primers were used. TCRdb's table, derived via immunoSEQ multiplex PCR, lists solely in-frame clones and lacks some. The profile shows roughly 200,000 clones, almost 70% of them singletons. The sample comes from a study of cytomegalovirus exposure and HLA in healthy donors. Germline V CDR1 and CDR2: DFQATT, SNEGSKA (reference sequence). Trimming stripped 5 bases from V and 9 bases from J, with 9 bases between. The CDR3 extends over 10 amino acids. Broader study findings: The likely origin of a cluster of highly shared sequence variants was a sequencing artifact. About 90% or about 30% of the time was how often most TCR beta V segments were productive, according to an earlier analysis. Specific recognition of CMV antigens was confirmed in vitro for three chains (all CMV-associated).

The sample was PBMCs. The rearrangement uses TRBV20-1 and TRBJ2-3, with D tentatively TRBD2 (5 bases). The source of this sequence is a man aged 35 to 55 in good health and CMV-seropositive. The CDR3 loop reads CSASWETQYF. Written as DNA, the CDR3 is TGCAGTGCTTCGTGGGAGACGCAGTATTTT.